This T cell receptor beta chain was captured by sequencing in a study of cytomegalovirus exposure and HLA in healthy donors. Concerning this clone: Its antigen remains unknown.

Regarding the study as a whole: The study put 160 or so TCR beta chains on its list as cytomegalovirus-associated. TCR beta sequences reportedly predicted most subjects' HLA-A and HLA-B alleles accurately.

PCR employed 60 Vbeta and 13 Jbeta primers. Profiled with immunoSEQ multiplex PCR; TCRdb holds only in-frame clones, not every one. The sample contains roughly 180,000 clones, about four fifths of which appear only once. Germline V gene sequence: CDR1 MGHRA, CDR2 YSYEKL. The CDR3 loop spans 15 amino acids. Trimming removed 0 bases from V and 5 bases from J; junction bases left unmatched: 6. The chain employs TRBV4-1 and TRBJ2-7; 8 positions agree with TRBD1. Sequencing used PBMCs. The source of this sequence is a woman in her twenties or thirties in good health and CMV-seropositive. The CDR3 nucleotides read TGCGCCAGCAGCCAAGAAGTGGACAGGGATAACGAGCAGTACTTC. It yields the protein CASSQEVDRDNEQYF.